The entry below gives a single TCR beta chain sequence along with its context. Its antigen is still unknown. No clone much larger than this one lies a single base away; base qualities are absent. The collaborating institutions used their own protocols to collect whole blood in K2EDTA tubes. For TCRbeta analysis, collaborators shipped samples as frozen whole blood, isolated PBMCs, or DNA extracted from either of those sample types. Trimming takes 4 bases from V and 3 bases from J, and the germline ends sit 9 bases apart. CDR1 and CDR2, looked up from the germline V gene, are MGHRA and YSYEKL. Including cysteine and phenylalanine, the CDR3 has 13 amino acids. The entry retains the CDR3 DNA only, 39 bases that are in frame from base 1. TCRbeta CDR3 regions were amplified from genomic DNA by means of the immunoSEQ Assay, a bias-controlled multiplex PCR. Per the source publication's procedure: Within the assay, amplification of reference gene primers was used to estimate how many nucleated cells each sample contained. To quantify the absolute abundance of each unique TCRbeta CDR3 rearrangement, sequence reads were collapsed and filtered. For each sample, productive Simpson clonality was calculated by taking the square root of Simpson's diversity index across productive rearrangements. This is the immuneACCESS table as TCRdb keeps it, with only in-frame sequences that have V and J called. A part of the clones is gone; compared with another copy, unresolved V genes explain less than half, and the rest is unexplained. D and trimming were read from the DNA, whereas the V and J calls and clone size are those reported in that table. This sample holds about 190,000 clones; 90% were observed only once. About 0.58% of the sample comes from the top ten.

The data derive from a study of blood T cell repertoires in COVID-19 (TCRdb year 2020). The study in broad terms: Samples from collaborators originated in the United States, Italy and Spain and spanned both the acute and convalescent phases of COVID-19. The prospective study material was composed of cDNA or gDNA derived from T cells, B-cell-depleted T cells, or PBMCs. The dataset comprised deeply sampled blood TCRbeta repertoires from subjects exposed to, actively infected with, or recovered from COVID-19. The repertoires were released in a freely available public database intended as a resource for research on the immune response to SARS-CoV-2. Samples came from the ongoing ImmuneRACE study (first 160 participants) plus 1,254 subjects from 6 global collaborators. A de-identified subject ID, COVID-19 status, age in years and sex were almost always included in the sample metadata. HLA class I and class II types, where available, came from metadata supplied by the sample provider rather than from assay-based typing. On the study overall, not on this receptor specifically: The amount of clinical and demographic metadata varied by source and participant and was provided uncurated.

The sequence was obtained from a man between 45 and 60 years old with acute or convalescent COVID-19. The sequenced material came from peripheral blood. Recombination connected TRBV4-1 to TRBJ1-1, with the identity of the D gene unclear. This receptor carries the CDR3 CASSPRRDTEAFF. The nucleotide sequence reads TGCGCCAGCAGCCCCCGACGGGACACTGAAGCTTTCTTT.